A single T cell receptor beta chain is shown here with its context. The entry originates in a study of shared clonotypes between healthy human individuals. Germline CDR1 and CDR2: SGHAT and FQNNGV. V shed 1 base and J shed 4 bases, with 11 bases lying between them. The CDR3 extends over 15 amino acids. Cells designated naive CD8 were CD45RO-negative and were positively selected for CCR7, with terminally differentiated effector memory CD45RA+ cells excluded. The method was immunoSEQ multiplex PCR; TCRdb's version includes in-frame clones alone and lacks a portion of them. This table holds about 700,000 clones, 92% found once.

Sequenced material: naive CD8+ T cells sorted from blood. This TCR came from a man aged 25-45 years in good health. This rearrangement joins TRBV11-2 to TRBJ1-5; unclear D gene. This CDR3 is CASSLGRLGNQPQHF. The CDR3 bases are TGTGCCAGCAGCTTAGGCAGATTGGGGAATCAGCCCCAGCATTTT.